Listed below are T cell receptor beta chains from one sample, sequenced in a study of Graves' ophthalmopathy and Graves' hyperthyroidism. TCRdb re-derived calls from the multiplex PCR reads in MiXCR, one entry per CDR3 protein. The sample records 680,000 or so distinct CDR3 sequences, 22% being singletons. Specimen: peripheral blood. Receptors originate from a woman in her late teens or twenties with stable Graves' hyperthyroidism. Some clones in this sample may be carry-over from other donors' samples. CDR3s include the opening cysteine and the closing phenylalanine or tryptophan. Each record gives: clone size, J gene, V gene, CDR3 protein. Clone size is stated in some rows and not others, as once, few, many or a class when expanded.

abundance: few
j_gene: TRBJ2-7
v_gene: TRBV7-8
CDR3aa: CASSLAGTGGSYEQYF

abundance: NA
j_gene: TRBJ2-7
v_gene: TRBV18
CDR3aa: CASSPTGPPSGHEQYF

abundance: many
j_gene: TRBJ2-5
v_gene: TRBV29-1
CDR3aa: CSVEDLRGPLVQETQYF

abundance: many
j_gene: TRBJ1-5
v_gene: TRBV20-1
CDR3aa: CSAIPQPNQPQHF

abundance: many
j_gene: TRBJ2-7
v_gene: TRBV28
CDR3aa: CASKTSVDEQYF

abundance: NA
j_gene: TRBJ1-1
v_gene: TRBV6-1
CDR3aa: CASSEAGGGSEAFF

abundance: many
j_gene: TRBJ2-7
v_gene: TRBV20-1
CDR3aa: CSASGSSYEQYF

abundance: many
j_gene: TRBJ2-5
v_gene: TRBV6-2/TRBV6-3
CDR3aa: CASSSYPRDRKETQYF

abundance: many
j_gene: TRBJ2-5
v_gene: TRBV9
CDR3aa: CASSDSSGGLSETQYF

abundance: few
j_gene: TRBJ1-2
v_gene: TRBV19
CDR3aa: CASSPPGGADGYTF

abundance: few
j_gene: TRBJ1-2
v_gene: TRBV12-3/TRBV12-4
CDR3aa: CASSQGATSGYTF

abundance: NA
j_gene: TRBJ2-2
v_gene: TRBV6-2/TRBV6-3
CDR3aa: CATSRGGAGTGELFF

abundance: many
j_gene: TRBJ2-7
v_gene: TRBV20-1
CDR3aa: CSATSHSDEQYF

abundance: NA
j_gene: TRBJ1-2
v_gene: TRBV5-1
CDR3aa: CASSLSGPMDGYTF

abundance: NA
j_gene: TRBJ2-7
v_gene: TRBV12-3/TRBV12-4
CDR3aa: CASSLIGTDLSYEQYF

abundance: many
j_gene: TRBJ2-7
v_gene: TRBV7-9
CDR3aa: CASSMTGGEWYEQYF

abundance: NA
j_gene: TRBJ2-3
v_gene: TRBV12-3/TRBV12-4
CDR3aa: CASSLLVRTDTQYF

abundance: NA
j_gene: TRBJ2-7
v_gene: TRBV19
CDR3aa: CASSPGLGGSYEQYF

abundance: many
j_gene: TRBJ2-2
v_gene: TRBV28
CDR3aa: CASSLLGQGTNTGELFF

abundance: many
j_gene: TRBJ1-2
v_gene: TRBV20-1
CDR3aa: CSATTGVDSYGYTF

abundance: few
j_gene: TRBJ1-2
v_gene: TRBV12-3/TRBV12-4
CDR3aa: CASSEGGHGYTF

abundance: many
j_gene: TRBJ2-7
v_gene: TRBV10-3
CDR3aa: CATKGSSGTESYEQYF

abundance: many
j_gene: TRBJ1-2
v_gene: TRBV7-3
CDR3aa: CASSRGGVDGYTF

abundance: NA
j_gene: TRBJ1-5
v_gene: TRBV7-9
CDR3aa: CASSPGAWSNQPQHF

abundance: NA
j_gene: TRBJ1-6
v_gene: TRBV6-1
CDR3aa: CASRGTGQGNSPLHF

abundance: NA
j_gene: TRBJ2-7
v_gene: TRBV12-3/TRBV12-4
CDR3aa: CASSLGLAIYEQYF

abundance: many
j_gene: TRBJ1-1
v_gene: TRBV7-9
CDR3aa: CASSQTPGQGTEAFF